This TCR beta chain is from a study of control samples from healthy donors and cancer patients. This table comes from immunoSEQ multiplex PCR, and its TCRdb copy is limited to in-frame clones, with some not included. The sample carries about 86,000 clones, roughly nine tenths recorded once. This clone was observed a single time. The ends were cut back, 3 bases at V and 2 bases at J, with 7 bases in the middle. The CDR3 is 13 amino acids. The germline V gene has CDR1 MNHNS and CDR2 SASEGT. This chain joins TRBV6-1 and TRBJ1-2; D might be TRBD1 (5 bases). This receptor was obtained from a woman aged 45-65 years with colorectal cancer. Sequences were obtained from PBMCs. The CDR3 region has the DNA TGTGCCAGCAGTGATTCAGGGAACTATGGCTACACCTTC. Its protein is CASSDSGNYGYTF.